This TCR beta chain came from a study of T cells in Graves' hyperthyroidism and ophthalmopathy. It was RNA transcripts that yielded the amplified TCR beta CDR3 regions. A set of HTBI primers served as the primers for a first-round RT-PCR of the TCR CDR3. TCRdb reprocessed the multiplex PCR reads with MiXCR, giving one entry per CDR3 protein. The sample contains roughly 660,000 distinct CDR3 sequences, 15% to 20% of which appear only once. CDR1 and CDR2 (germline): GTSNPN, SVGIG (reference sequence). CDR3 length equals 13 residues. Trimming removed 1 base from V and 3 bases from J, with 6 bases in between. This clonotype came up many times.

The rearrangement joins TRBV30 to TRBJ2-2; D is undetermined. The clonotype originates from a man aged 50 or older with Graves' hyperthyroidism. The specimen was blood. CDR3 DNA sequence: TGTGCCTGGAGTGGTGGCTACACCGGGGAGCTGTTTTTT. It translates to CAWSGGYTGELFF.